Below, one T cell receptor (beta chain) is given with its context. This entry comes from a study of blood T cell repertoires in COVID-19. The overall study: Sites in the United States, Italy and Spain provided acute and convalescent COVID-19 samples. PBMCs, B-cell-depleted T cells, or T cells were the source of the cDNA or gDNA that made up the material.

TCRdb keeps only in-frame clones here, not all; method: immunoSEQ multiplex PCR. The sample shows 150,000 to 200,000 clones, roughly nine tenths of them seen only once. The CDR3 is 15 amino acids. The germline V gene has CDR1 GTSNPN and CDR2 SVGIG (reference sequence). V trimming: 1 base; J trimming: 4 bases; junction bases outside the gene matches: 8. The chain couples TRBV30 to TRBJ2-3, with 7 bases matching TRBD1. This clonotype originated in a human donor with acute COVID-19. The donor label of this sample is uncertain. Sequencing was done on a sample of PBMCs or T cells enriched from blood (not recorded which). CDR3 sequence (DNA): TGTGCCTGGAGTGCCACGGGACAGCAAGCAGATACGCAGTATTTT. It codes for CAWSATGQQADTQYF.